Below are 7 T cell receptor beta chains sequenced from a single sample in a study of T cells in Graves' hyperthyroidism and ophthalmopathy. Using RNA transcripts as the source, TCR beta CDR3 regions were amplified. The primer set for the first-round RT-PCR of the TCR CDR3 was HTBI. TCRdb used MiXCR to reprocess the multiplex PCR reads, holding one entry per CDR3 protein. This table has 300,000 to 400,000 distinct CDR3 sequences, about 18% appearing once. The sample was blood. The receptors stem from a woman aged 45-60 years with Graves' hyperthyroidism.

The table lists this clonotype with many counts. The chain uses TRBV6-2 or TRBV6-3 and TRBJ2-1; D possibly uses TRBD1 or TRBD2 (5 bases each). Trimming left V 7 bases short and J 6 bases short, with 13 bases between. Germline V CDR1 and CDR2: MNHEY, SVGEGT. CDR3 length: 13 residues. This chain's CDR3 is CASTGLPSNEQFF. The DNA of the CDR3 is TGTGCCAGCACGGGGCTACCCTCCAATGAGCAGTTCTTC.

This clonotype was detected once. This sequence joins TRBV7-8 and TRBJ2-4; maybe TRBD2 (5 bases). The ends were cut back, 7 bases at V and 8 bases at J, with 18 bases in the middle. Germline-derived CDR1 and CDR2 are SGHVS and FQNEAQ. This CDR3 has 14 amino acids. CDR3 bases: TGTGCCAGCAACCCCGGGGTAGCGCGATACATTCAGTACTTC. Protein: CASNPGVARYIQYF.

CDR3: CASSLRGTLNEKLFF. The CDR3 coding sequence is TGTGCCAGCAGTCTCCGCGGGACCCTTAATGAAAAACTGTTTTTT. The V call is TRBV4-2, the J call TRBJ1-4; D is possibly TRBD1 (5 bases). The CDR3 totals 15 residues. The V and J ends lost 6 bases and 4 bases respectively, with 15 bases between them. Germline V gene data show CDR1 as LGHNA and CDR2 as YNFKEQ.

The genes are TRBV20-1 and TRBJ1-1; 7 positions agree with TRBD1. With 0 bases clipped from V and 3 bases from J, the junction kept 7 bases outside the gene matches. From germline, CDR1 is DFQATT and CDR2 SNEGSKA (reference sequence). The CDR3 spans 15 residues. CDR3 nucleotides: TGCAGTGCTAGAGATGGGGCAGGGGGGGACACTGAAGCTTTCTTT. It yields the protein CSARDGAGGDTEAFF.

CDR3 protein: CASSQIAGGGYNEQFF. CDR3 in DNA: TGTGCCAGCAGCCAGATAGCGGGGGGAGGCTACAATGAGCAGTTCTTC. The gene calls are TRBV3-1 and TRBJ2-1; 10 bases are shared with TRBD2. CDR1 and CDR2 (germline): LGHDT, YNNKEL (reference sequence). J gave up 3 bases and V 3 bases, and 5 bases lay outside the gene matches. The CDR3 sequence is 16 residues long.

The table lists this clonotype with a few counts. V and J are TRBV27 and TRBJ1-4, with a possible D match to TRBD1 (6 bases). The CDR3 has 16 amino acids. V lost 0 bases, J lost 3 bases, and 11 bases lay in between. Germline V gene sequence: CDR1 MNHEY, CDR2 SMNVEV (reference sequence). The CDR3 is CASSLSSGAANEKLFF. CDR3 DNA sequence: TGTGCCAGCAGTTTATCCTCAGGGGCGGCTAATGAAAAACTGTTTTTT.

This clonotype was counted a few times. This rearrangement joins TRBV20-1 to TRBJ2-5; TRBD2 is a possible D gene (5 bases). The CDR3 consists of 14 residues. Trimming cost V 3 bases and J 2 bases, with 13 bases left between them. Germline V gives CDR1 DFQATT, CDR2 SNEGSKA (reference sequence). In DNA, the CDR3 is TGCAGTGCTAGTTTTTTGGCGGGTCAAGAGACCCAGTACTTC. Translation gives CSASFLAGQETQYF.